The clone carrying this T cell receptor beta chain has ten or more counts. The antigen is undetermined. TCRdb reprocessed the multiplex PCR reads with MiXCR, giving one entry per CDR3 protein. The sample yields about 140,000 distinct CDR3 sequences, 32% seen once. The sample comes from a study of breast tumors, draining lymph nodes, adjacent tissues. Samples came from axillary lymph nodes draining the breast cancer. Germline V gene lookup returns CDR1 SGHTA and CDR2 FQGTGA. Trimming removed 2 bases from V and 2 bases from J, with 13 bases in between. This CDR3 is built from 15 residues. Study findings and constraints: Compared with lymph nodes, tumors were less diverse; compared with nontumor tissue, more. The lymph node origin of tumor T cells was framed as consistent with a hypothesis, not demonstrated. Compared with basal-like, luminal-like tumors shared significantly more repertoire with nontumor tissue.

This clonotype was sampled from a female donor with breast cancer. Some clones in this sample may be carry-over from other donors' samples. The sequenced sample was axillary lymph node tissue. The chain carries TRBV7-3 and TRBJ2-7, with D possibly matching TRBD1 (6 bases). CDR3 in DNA: TGTGCCAGCAGCTTACAGCAGGGGAACACCTACGAGCAGTACTTC. It yields the protein CASSLQQGNTYEQYF.